A selection of T cell receptor beta chains follows, all from one sample in a study of T cells of healthy individuals. From the 5' RACE reads, TCRdb called clonotypes with MiXCR, one entry per CDR3 protein. Here the sample spans around 80,000 distinct CDR3 sequences, roughly 5% being singletons. Receptor source: a female donor in good health. CDR3s include the opening cysteine and the closing phenylalanine or tryptophan. The order of the fields is clone size, V gene, J gene, CDR3 length, D gene, CDR3 protein, CDR3 DNA. The D gene is left open where the match is weak. Clone sizes are given selectively: once, few, many, or a class where the clone is expanded.

clone size: many
V gene: TRBV6-6
J gene: TRBJ1-1
CDR3 length: 14
D gene: .
CDR3 protein: CASSLQTANTEAFF
CDR3 DNA: TGTGCCAGCAGCCTCCAGACAGCGAACACTGAAGCTTTCTTT

clone size: few
V gene: TRBV28
J gene: TRBJ1-2
CDR3 length: 13
D gene: .
CDR3 protein: CASSFAGEVGYTF
CDR3 DNA: TGTGCCAGCAGTTTTGCAGGGGAGGTTGGCTACACCTTC

clone size: few
V gene: TRBV4-2
J gene: TRBJ1-1
CDR3 length: 15
D gene: TRBD1
CDR3 protein: CASSQATGANTEAFF
CDR3 DNA: TGTGCCAGCAGCCAAGCTACAGGGGCAAACACTGAAGCTTTCTTT

clone size: few
V gene: TRBV6-1
J gene: TRBJ2-1
CDR3 length: 16
D gene: TRBD1
CDR3 protein: CASSEGIGTGGSEPFF
CDR3 DNA: TGTGCCAGCAGTGAAGGGATCGGGACAGGGGGATCGGAGCCGTTCTTC

clone size: many
V gene: TRBV20-1
J gene: TRBJ2-7
CDR3 length: 16
D gene: TRBD1
CDR3 protein: CSARGTGPGSSYEQYF
CDR3 DNA: TGCAGTGCTAGAGGGACAGGGCCGGGCAGCTCCTACGAGCAGTACTTC

clone size: many
V gene: TRBV5-1
J gene: TRBJ2-7
CDR3 length: 18
D gene: TRBD2
CDR3 protein: CASSLEGGLAGARYEQYF
CDR3 DNA: TGCGCCAGCAGCTTGGAAGGGGGGCTAGCGGGAGCTCGGTACGAGCAGTACTTC

clone size: .
V gene: TRBV6-1
J gene: TRBJ2-7
CDR3 length: 14
D gene: .
CDR3 protein: CASTLLGRPYEQYF
CDR3 DNA: TGTGCCAGCACCTTACTCGGCCGTCCCTACGAGCAGTACTTC

clone size: many
V gene: TRBV24-1
J gene: TRBJ2-1
CDR3 length: 12
D gene: .
CDR3 protein: CATRNERDEQFF
CDR3 DNA: TGTGCCACCAGGAATGAGCGGGATGAGCAGTTCTTC

clone size: many
V gene: TRBV7-9
J gene: TRBJ2-7
CDR3 length: 13
D gene: .
CDR3 protein: CASSLRSGDEQYF
CDR3 DNA: TGTGCCAGCAGCTTACGATCGGGAGACGAGCAGTACTTC

clone size: many
V gene: TRBV3-1
J gene: TRBJ2-3
CDR3 length: 15
D gene: TRBD2
CDR3 protein: CASSHISGRADTQYF
CDR3 DNA: TGTGCCAGCAGCCACATTAGCGGGAGGGCAGATACGCAGTATTTT

clone size: many
V gene: TRBV28
J gene: TRBJ2-5
CDR3 length: 13
D gene: .
CDR3 protein: CASSQDSEETQYF
CDR3 DNA: TGTGCCAGCAGTCAGGACAGTGAAGAGACCCAGTACTTC